This is a list of T cell receptor beta chains from one sample in a study of T cells in Graves' hyperthyroidism and ophthalmopathy. TCRdb recomputed calls from the multiplex PCR reads with MiXCR, one row per CDR3 protein. The table shows approximately 370,000 distinct CDR3 sequences, with roughly 17% occurring only once. The sequenced sample was blood. Every receptor here comes from a woman aged 25 to 39 with Graves' hyperthyroidism that later progressed to Graves' ophthalmopathy. Both conserved end residues are part of each CDR3. Each record gives: V gene, clone size, J gene, D gene, CDR3 DNA, CDR3 protein. D genes are given only for firm matches. Clone size is not always given. Where it is, it says once, few, many or a class for expanded clones.

v_call: TRBV27
clone_size: -
j_call: TRBJ2-1
d_call: -
cdr3_nt: TGTGCCAGCAGTCCCCTAGGGTTGGGGGACAATGAGCAGTTCTTC
cdr3_aa: CASSPLGLGDNEQFF

v_call: TRBV5-1
clone_size: many
j_call: TRBJ2-7
d_call: -
cdr3_nt: TGCGCCAGCAGCTTGGGGGACGGCTACTCCTACGAGCAGTACTTC
cdr3_aa: CASSLGDGYSYEQYF

v_call: TRBV6-1
clone_size: many
j_call: TRBJ1-3
d_call: -
cdr3_nt: TGTGCCAGCAGTGAATTTTCGACAGCTGGAAACGCCATATATTTT
cdr3_aa: CASSEFSTAGNAIYF

v_call: TRBV6-1
clone_size: many
j_call: TRBJ2-1
d_call: TRBD1
cdr3_nt: TGTGCCAGCGCAAATTACGGGACAGGGCGCTATGAGCAGTTCTTC
cdr3_aa: CASANYGTGRYEQFF

v_call: TRBV6-2/TRBV6-3
clone_size: few
j_call: TRBJ2-1
d_call: TRBD2
cdr3_nt: TGTGCCAGCACCCCCCTACTAGCGGGATTTGAGCAGTTCTTC
cdr3_aa: CASTPLLAGFEQFF

v_call: TRBV4-1
clone_size: -
j_call: TRBJ2-3
d_call: TRBD2
cdr3_nt: TGCACCAGCAGCTCGCCGAGACTAGCGGGATACCGGACGCAGTATTTT
cdr3_aa: CTSSSPRLAGYRTQYF

v_call: TRBV27
clone_size: -
j_call: TRBJ1-2
d_call: TRBD1
cdr3_nt: TGTGCCAGCAGAGAGACAGGGATCGACGGCTACACCTTC
cdr3_aa: CASRETGIDGYTF

v_call: TRBV11-2
clone_size: many
j_call: TRBJ2-7
d_call: TRBD1
cdr3_nt: TGTGCCAGCAGCCAGGGGACAGGGAGGACCTACGAGCAGTACTTC
cdr3_aa: CASSQGTGRTYEQYF

v_call: TRBV29-1
clone_size: many
j_call: TRBJ2-3
d_call: -
cdr3_nt: TGCAGCGTTGATACCGGGGCCGGCACAGATACGCAGTATTTT
cdr3_aa: CSVDTGAGTDTQYF

v_call: TRBV19
clone_size: many
j_call: TRBJ2-7
d_call: TRBD1
cdr3_nt: TGTGCCAGTAGTATACAGGACAGGGTCTACGAGCAGTACTTC
cdr3_aa: CASSIQDRVYEQYF

v_call: TRBV7-8
clone_size: many
j_call: TRBJ1-2
d_call: -
cdr3_nt: TGTGCCAGCAGCTTAGTAGGGAAGGGCTACACCTTC
cdr3_aa: CASSLVGKGYTF

v_call: TRBV11-2
clone_size: many
j_call: TRBJ1-6
d_call: -
cdr3_nt: TGTGCCAGCAGCTCGTTAGTCCGCCCCGGCCCACGGGGGAATTCACCCCTCCACTTT
cdr3_aa: CASSSLVRPGPRGNSPLHF

v_call: TRBV19
clone_size: -
j_call: TRBJ2-1
d_call: TRBD1
cdr3_nt: TGTGCCAGTACCATAAAATGGACAGGGGACAGTGAGCAGTTCTTC
cdr3_aa: CASTIKWTGDSEQFF

v_call: TRBV12-3/TRBV12-4
clone_size: many
j_call: TRBJ2-7
d_call: -
cdr3_nt: TGTGCCAGCAGTCTACTAGCCCGAGGTCGCGAGCAGTACTTC
cdr3_aa: CASSLLARGREQYF

v_call: TRBV6-2/TRBV6-3
clone_size: -
j_call: TRBJ1-5
d_call: -
cdr3_nt: TGTGCCAGCACCTTCTTCTATAGCAATCAGCCCCAGCATTTT
cdr3_aa: CASTFFYSNQPQHF

v_call: TRBV28
clone_size: -
j_call: TRBJ1-1
d_call: -
cdr3_nt: TGTGCCAGCAGTATTCCCCAGACTAGGGAGACTGAAGCTTTCTTT
cdr3_aa: CASSIPQTRETEAFF

v_call: TRBV6-1
clone_size: -
j_call: TRBJ1-3
d_call: -
cdr3_nt: TGTGCCACTACGGGAGGAAACACCATATATTTT
cdr3_aa: CATTGGNTIYF

v_call: TRBV27
clone_size: many
j_call: TRBJ2-3
d_call: -
cdr3_nt: TGTGCCAGCAGTCAGTCGGGGTTACGTGCAGATACGCAGTATTTT
cdr3_aa: CASSQSGLRADTQYF

v_call: TRBV18
clone_size: many
j_call: TRBJ1-2
d_call: TRBD1
cdr3_nt: TGTGCCAGCTCACCCGGTACAGGGGGCGCCCATGGCTACACCTTC
cdr3_aa: CASSPGTGGAHGYTF

v_call: TRBV20-1
clone_size: many
j_call: TRBJ2-3
d_call: -
cdr3_nt: TGCAGTGCCGAGGGGCAGGCAGATACGCAGTATTTT
cdr3_aa: CSAEGQADTQYF

v_call: TRBV5-4
clone_size: many
j_call: TRBJ2-1
d_call: TRBD2
cdr3_nt: TGTGCCAGCAGTTCCATGAGGCCGGGGGGGACGATGAATGAGCAGTTCTTC
cdr3_aa: CASSSMRPGGTMNEQFF

v_call: TRBV5-5
clone_size: many
j_call: TRBJ2-7
d_call: TRBD2
cdr3_nt: TGTGCCAGCAGCCAGGTGGTGTCCGGGGGGGCCTACGAGCAGTACTTC
cdr3_aa: CASSQVVSGGAYEQYF

v_call: TRBV5-1
clone_size: many
j_call: TRBJ1-1
d_call: -
cdr3_nt: TGCGCCAGCAGCCTGACAGGAGCCGTTGAAGCTTTCTTT
cdr3_aa: CASSLTGAVEAFF

v_call: TRBV28
clone_size: many
j_call: TRBJ2-1
d_call: TRBD2
cdr3_nt: TGTGCCAGCAGCGGGACTAGCGGGGAATCCTACAATGAGCAGTTCTTC
cdr3_aa: CASSGTSGESYNEQFF

v_call: TRBV15
clone_size: -
j_call: TRBJ2-7
d_call: TRBD1
cdr3_nt: TGTGCCACCAGCGGTGATCGGGGACAGGGGGATTTCCACGAGCAGTACTTC
cdr3_aa: CATSGDRGQGDFHEQYF

v_call: TRBV19
clone_size: many
j_call: TRBJ1-5
d_call: TRBD1
cdr3_nt: TGTGCCAGTAAGAACCGGGACAGGGTAAATCAGCCCCAGCATTTT
cdr3_aa: CASKNRDRVNQPQHF

v_call: TRBV5-1
clone_size: many
j_call: TRBJ1-2
d_call: -
cdr3_nt: TGCGCCAGCAGCTTGGAGGCCGCCCGGATTAACTATGGCTACACCTTC
cdr3_aa: CASSLEAARINYGYTF

v_call: TRBV20-1
clone_size: -
j_call: TRBJ2-2
d_call: -
cdr3_nt: TGCAGTGCTCACCAAGCGGGCATAAACACCGGGGAGCTGTTTTTT
cdr3_aa: CSAHQAGINTGELFF

v_call: TRBV6-1
clone_size: many
j_call: TRBJ1-1
d_call: -
cdr3_nt: TGTGCCAGCAGTCGGGACATCAACACTGAAGCTTTCTTT
cdr3_aa: CASSRDINTEAFF

v_call: TRBV24-1
clone_size: many
j_call: TRBJ1-2
d_call: -
cdr3_nt: TGTGCCACCAGTTCGGAGGGGATCTATGGCTACACCTTC
cdr3_aa: CATSSEGIYGYTF

v_call: TRBV20-1
clone_size: many
j_call: TRBJ2-7
d_call: -
cdr3_nt: TGCAGTGCTTGGGACGGAACCTCCTACGAGCAGTACTTC
cdr3_aa: CSAWDGTSYEQYF

v_call: TRBV4-2
clone_size: -
j_call: TRBJ2-5
d_call: TRBD2
cdr3_nt: TGTGCCAGCAGCCGCCAACTAGCGGGGCTGCAAGAGACCCAGTACTTC
cdr3_aa: CASSRQLAGLQETQYF

v_call: TRBV12-3/TRBV12-4
clone_size: -
j_call: TRBJ2-2
d_call: -
cdr3_nt: TGTGCCAGCAGAAGCCGGGACACATACACCGGGGAGCTGTTTTTT
cdr3_aa: CASRSRDTYTGELFF